This is a list of T cell receptor beta chains from one sample in a study of shared clonotypes between healthy human individuals. Assay used: immunoSEQ multiplex PCR; TCRdb lists only in-frame clones, some missing. The sample records a few million clones, over 85% being singletons. The specimen was naive CD4+ T cells from PBMCs. The receptor set was obtained from a man aged 18 to 35 in good health. Some clones in this sample may be carry-over from other donors' samples. Each CDR3 is given with its conserved first and last residue. A D gene is named only where the DNA matches it firmly. Not every row has a clone size; where given, it reads once, few, many or a size class.

clone size	V gene	J gene	D gene	CDR3 protein	CDR3 DNA
-	TRBV7-8	TRBJ1-1	-	CASSPRPGTEAFF	TGTGCCAGCAGCCCTAGGCCCGGCACTGAAGCTTTCTTT
-	TRBV5-1	TRBJ2-1	TRBD1	CASSLPNSWTGSSYNEQFF	TGCGCCAGCAGCTTGCCTAACTCCTGGACAGGGAGCTCCTACAATGAGCAGTTCTTC
-	TRBV28	TRBJ2-3	-	CASSRVGPPQGRKDTQYF	TGTGCCAGCAGTCGGGTGGGGCCGCCACAGGGAAGGAAAGATACGCAGTATTTT
-	TRBV28	TRBJ2-5	-	CASRSGSTQYF	TGTGCCAGCAGGAGTGGTTCGACCCAGTACTTC
-	TRBV28	TRBJ2-7	-	CASSRGVYEQYF	TGTGCCAGCAGTCGTGGGGTCTACGAGCAGTACTTC
-	TRBV6-1	TRBJ2-7	TRBD2	CASRTSGSEQYF	TGTGCCAGCCGGACTAGCGGGAGCGAGCAGTACTTC
-	TRBV29-1	TRBJ2-7	-	CSVEGTDYEQYF	TGCAGCGTTGAAGGGACAGATTACGAGCAGTACTTC
-	TRBV7-2	TRBJ2-5	-	CASSYYGETQYF	TGTGCCAGCAGCTACTATGGTGAGACCCAGTACTTC
-	TRBV28	TRBJ1-1	-	CASSYRSVYRTEAFF	TGTGCCAGCAGTTATAGATCGGTCTATCGCACTGAAGCTTTCTTT
-	TRBV7-8	TRBJ2-1	TRBD1	CASTKGAGSYNEQFF	TGTGCCAGCACTAAGGGGGCAGGGAGTTACAATGAGCAGTTCTTC
-	TRBV30	TRBJ2-3	-	CAWSVGGVSGTQYF	TGTGCCTGGAGTGTTGGGGGAGTCTCGGGTACGCAGTATTTT
once	TRBV7-8	TRBJ2-7	-	CASSLTGLDEQYF	TGTGCCAGCAGCTTAACGGGACTTGACGAGCAGTACTTC
-	TRBV7-9	TRBJ2-3	TRBD1	CASSFDRGSDTQYF	TGTGCCAGCAGTTTCGACAGGGGGTCAGATACGCAGTATTTT
-	TRBV28	TRBJ1-2	-	CASSLRQLGYTF	TGTGCCAGCAGTTTACGCCAACTTGGCTACACCTTC
-	TRBV11-2	TRBJ2-7	-	CASSLVPGEQYF	TGTGCCAGCAGCTTAGTCCCGGGGGAGCAGTACTTC
few	TRBV5-1	TRBJ2-7	TRBD2	CASSSTSGVTYEQYF	TGCGCCAGCAGCTCGACTAGCGGAGTCACCTACGAGCAGTACTTC
-	TRBV2	TRBJ1-6	TRBD1	CASRGTGARLGGSPLHF	TGTGCCAGCAGGGGGACAGGGGCGCGTTTAGGGGGTTCACCCCTCCACTTT
once	TRBV28	TRBJ1-5	TRBD1	CASSEGRQGRGQPQHF	TGTGCCAGCAGCGAGGGGAGACAGGGTCGAGGTCAGCCCCAGCATTTT
-	TRBV5-8	TRBJ2-6	-	CASSLHLGSGANVLTF	TGTGCCAGCAGCTTGCATTTGGGGTCCGGGGCCAACGTCCTGACTTTC
-	TRBV5-5	TRBJ2-5	-	CASSFIQTQYF	TGTGCCAGCAGCTTTATCCAGACCCAGTACTTC
-	TRBV28	TRBJ2-7	TRBD1	CATGRGYEQYF	TGTGCCACAGGCAGGGGGTACGAGCAGTACTTC
-	TRBV11-3	TRBJ2-7	-	CASSLEGAYEQYF	TGTGCCAGCAGCTTAGAGGGGGCCTACGAGCAGTACTTC
-	TRBV28	TRBJ1-4	-	CASSTNPQGATNEKLFF	TGTGCCAGCAGTACCAACCCCCAGGGTGCAACTAATGAAAAACTGTTTTTT